These 12 T cell receptor beta chains share one sample of origin, sequenced in a study of pediatric ulcerative colitis. TCRdb keeps only in-frame clones here, not all; method: immunoSEQ multiplex PCR. The sample contains fewer than 13,000 clones, 82% of which appear only once. One to two pinch biopsies were taken from the rectum during colonoscopy. Sequencing used gut tissue. Source of these receptors: a girl between 5 and 17 years old who was a control in a study of pediatric ulcerative colitis.

The gene calls are TRBV29-1 and TRBJ2-7; a possible D gene is TRBD2 (6 bases). The germline CDR1 and CDR2 sequences are SQVTM and ANQGSEA. This CDR3 contains 13 residues. V was cut by 5 bases and J by 2 bases, with 13 bases left in between. As DNA, the CDR3 is TGCAGCGTTTGCCTTAGCGGTACCTACGAGCAGTACTTC. Residues: CSVCLSGTYEQYF.

There are a few counts of this clone. The V call is TRBV13, the J call TRBJ1-2, with TRBD1 as a possible D gene (6 bases). The V end lost 0 bases, the J end lost 4 bases, and 6 bases lay between the germline ends. The CDR3 consists of 13 residues. CDR1 PRHDT and CDR2 FYEKMQ come from the germline V gene (reference sequence). CDR3: CASSLGGAYGYTF. The DNA of the CDR3 is TGTGCCAGCAGCTTAGGGGGGGCCTATGGCTACACCTTC.

The V gene is TRBV28, the J gene TRBJ1-2; no firm D call. This CDR3 is built from 15 residues. V lost 8 bases and J lost 5, with 21 bases in between. Germline CDR1 and CDR2: MDHEN and SYDVKM. CDR3 sequence: CASFSLPWEIYGYTF. For the CDR3, the DNA is TGTGCCAGCTTCAGTTTACCATGGGAGATTTATGGCTACACCTTC.

The chain couples TRBV7-7 to TRBJ2-5; the match to TRBD2 covers 7 bases. CDR1 and CDR2 (germline): SSHAT, FNYEAQ (reference sequence). Trimming took 4 bases from V and 6 from J; bases not matched to a gene: 8. The CDR3 has 14 amino acids. The CDR3 here is CASSSAGEPKTQYF. The DNA for the CDR3 is TGTGCCAGCAGCTCCGCGGGAGAACCGAAGACCCAGTACTTC.

V is TRBV2 and J is TRBJ2-1; 11 nucleotides agree with TRBD2. J gave up 2 bases and V 6 bases, and 12 bases lay outside the gene matches. This CDR3 has 18 amino acids. Germline CDR1 and CDR2: SNHLY and FYNNEI. The DNA for the CDR3 is TGTGCCAGCAGCGCCCCCCCCGGGACTAGCGGCACCTACAATGAGCAGTTCTTC. Translation gives CASSAPPGTSGTYNEQFF.

The rearrangement links TRBV6-1 to TRBJ2-1; TRBD2 aligns across 8 bases. The CDR3 is 15 residues long. The germline V gene encodes CDR1 MNHNS and CDR2 SASEGT. J gave up 9 bases and V 3 bases, and 10 bases lay outside the gene matches. The CDR3 region is CASSDPGLVFFEQFF. CDR3 DNA: TGTGCCAGCAGTGATCCGGGACTAGTATTCTTTGAGCAGTTCTTC.

The chain combines TRBV1 with TRBJ1-1. TRBV1 is annotated as a pseudogene. The CDR3 contains 16 residues. Here the CDR3 reads CTSSQDWGDQNTEAFF. CDR3 bases: TGCACCAGCAGCCAAGATTGGGGGGACCAAAACACTGAAGCTTTCTTT.

This chain connects TRBV7-2 to TRBJ2-2; D not resolved. Trimming took 1 base from V and 4 from J, leaving 7 bases between them. This CDR3 spans 14 amino acids. Germline CDR1 is SGHTA and CDR2 is FQGNSA. The CDR3 region has the DNA TGTGCCAGCAGCTTAGTCCCGGCCACCGGGGAGCTGTTTTTT. Its protein is CASSLVPATGELFF.

This clone was recorded once. The rearrangement links TRBV5-1 to TRBJ1-2; no clear D gene. CDR1 and CDR2 (germline): SGHRS, YFSETQ. Deletions cut 4 bases from V and 0 bases from J, with 19 bases between. The CDR3 runs 17 residues. The CDR3 nucleotides read TGCGCCAGCAGCGCAACCCTCGGGGAGTTAGCTAACTATGGCTACACCTTC. Its protein is CASSATLGELANYGYTF.

The chain combines TRBV4-2 with TRBJ2-7; D unresolved. The germline gives CDR1 LGHNA, CDR2 YNFKEQ. The CDR3 has 14 residues. V lost 0 bases to trimming and J lost 5 bases, with 11 bases between them. The CDR3: CASSQDHGNNEQYF. The CDR3 DNA is TGTGCCAGCAGCCAAGATCATGGGAACAACGAGCAGTACTTC.

The rearrangement joins TRBV28 to TRBJ2-2; D remains ambiguous. The germline CDR1 and CDR2 sequences are MDHEN and SYDVKM. The CDR3 has 13 residues. V lost 11 bases to trimming and J lost 3 bases, with 13 bases between them. CDR3 residues: CASQRVYTGELFF. DNA of the CDR3: TGTGCCTCCCAACGGGTTTACACCGGGGAGCTGTTTTTT.

This clone was observed a single time. The V and J genes are TRBV6-5 and TRBJ2-1; D unresolved. Trimming left V 4 bases short and J 6 bases short, with 19 bases between. Germline V CDR1 and CDR2: MNHEY, SVGAGI. The length of the CDR3 is 16 residues. The CDR3 region has the DNA TGTGCCAGCAGTTTAATGCCTCAATATTATGGCAATGAGCAGTTCTTC. It is translated as CASSLMPQYYGNEQFF.